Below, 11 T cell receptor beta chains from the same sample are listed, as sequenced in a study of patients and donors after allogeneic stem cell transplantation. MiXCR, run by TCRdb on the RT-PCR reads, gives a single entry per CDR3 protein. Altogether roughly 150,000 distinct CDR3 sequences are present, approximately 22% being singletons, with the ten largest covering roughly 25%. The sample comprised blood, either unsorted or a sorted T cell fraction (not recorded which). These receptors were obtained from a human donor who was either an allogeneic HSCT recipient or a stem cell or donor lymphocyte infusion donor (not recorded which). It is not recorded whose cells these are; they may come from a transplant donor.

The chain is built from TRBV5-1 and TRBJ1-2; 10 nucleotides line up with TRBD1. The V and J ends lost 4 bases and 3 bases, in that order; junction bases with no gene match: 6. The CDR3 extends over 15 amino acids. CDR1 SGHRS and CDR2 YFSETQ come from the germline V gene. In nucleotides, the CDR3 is TGCGCCAGCAGCGATCGGGACAGGGGCGACTATGGCTACACCTTC. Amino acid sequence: CASSDRDRGDYGYTF.

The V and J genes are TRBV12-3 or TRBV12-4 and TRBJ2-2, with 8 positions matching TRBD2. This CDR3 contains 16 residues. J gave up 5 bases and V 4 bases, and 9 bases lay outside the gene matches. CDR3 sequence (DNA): TGTGCCAGCAGTTCCCTAGCGGGCCGGGTTACCGGGGAGCTGTTTTTT. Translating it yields CASSSLAGRVTGELFF.

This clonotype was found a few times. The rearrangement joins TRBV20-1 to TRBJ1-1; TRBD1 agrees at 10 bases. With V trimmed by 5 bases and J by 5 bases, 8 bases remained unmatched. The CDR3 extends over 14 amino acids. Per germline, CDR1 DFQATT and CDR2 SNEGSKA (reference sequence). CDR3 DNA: TGCAGTGCTTTGATGACAGGGGGCTGGACTGAAGCTTTCTTT. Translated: CSALMTGGWTEAFF.

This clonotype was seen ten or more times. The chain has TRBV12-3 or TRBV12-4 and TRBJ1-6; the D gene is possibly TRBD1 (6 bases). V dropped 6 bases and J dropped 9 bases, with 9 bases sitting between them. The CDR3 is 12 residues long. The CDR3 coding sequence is TGTGCCAGCAGATTCAGGGGTTCACCCCTCCACTTT. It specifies CASRFRGSPLHF.

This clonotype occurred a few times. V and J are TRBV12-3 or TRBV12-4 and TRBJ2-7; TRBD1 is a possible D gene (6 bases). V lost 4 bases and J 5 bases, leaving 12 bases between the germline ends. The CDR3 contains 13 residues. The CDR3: CASSSTGSNEQYF. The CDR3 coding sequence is TGTGCCAGCAGTTCGACAGGTTCCAACGAGCAGTACTTC.

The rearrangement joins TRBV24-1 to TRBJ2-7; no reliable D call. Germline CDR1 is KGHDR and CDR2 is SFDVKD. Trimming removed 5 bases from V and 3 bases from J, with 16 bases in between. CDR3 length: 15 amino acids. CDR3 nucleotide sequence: TGTGCCACCAGTGCCTTCGGGTTATCGGGCTACGAGCAGTACTTC. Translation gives CATSAFGLSGYEQYF.

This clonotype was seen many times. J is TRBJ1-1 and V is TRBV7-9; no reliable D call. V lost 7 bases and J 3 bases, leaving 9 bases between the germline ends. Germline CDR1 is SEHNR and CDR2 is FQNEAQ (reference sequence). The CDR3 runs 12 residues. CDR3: CASTFGYTEAFF. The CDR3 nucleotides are TGTGCCAGCACCTTCGGGTACACTGAAGCTTTCTTT. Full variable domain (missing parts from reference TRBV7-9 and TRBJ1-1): DTGVSQNPRHKITKRGQNVTFRCDPISEHNRLYWYRQTLGQGPEFLTYFQNEAQLEKSRLLSDRFSAERPKGSFSTLEIQRTEQGDSAMYLCASTFGYTEAFFGQGTRLTVV.

Here the CDR3 reads CASSLQGGFSEQYF. CDR3 DNA sequence: TGTGCCAGCAGTCTTCAGGGTGGTTTTAGCGAGCAGTACTTC. The chain couples TRBV12-3 or TRBV12-4 to TRBJ2-7; tentatively, D is TRBD1 (5 bases). The CDR3 consists of 14 residues. V was clipped by 5 bases and J by 6 bases, with 17 bases between them.

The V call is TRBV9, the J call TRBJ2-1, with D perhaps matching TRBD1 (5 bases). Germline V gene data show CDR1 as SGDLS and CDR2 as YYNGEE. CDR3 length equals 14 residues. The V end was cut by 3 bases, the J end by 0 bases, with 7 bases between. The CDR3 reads CASSADSSYNEQFF. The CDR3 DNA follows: TGTGCCAGCAGCGCCGACAGCTCCTACAATGAGCAGTTCTTC.

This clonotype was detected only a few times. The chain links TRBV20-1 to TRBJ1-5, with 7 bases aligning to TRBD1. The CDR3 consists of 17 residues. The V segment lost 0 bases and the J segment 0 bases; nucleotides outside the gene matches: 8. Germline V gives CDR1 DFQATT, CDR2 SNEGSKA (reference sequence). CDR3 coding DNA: TGCAGTGCTAGAGATAGGGACAGCGGGTATAGCAATCAGCCCCAGCATTTT. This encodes CSARDRDSGYSNQPQHF.

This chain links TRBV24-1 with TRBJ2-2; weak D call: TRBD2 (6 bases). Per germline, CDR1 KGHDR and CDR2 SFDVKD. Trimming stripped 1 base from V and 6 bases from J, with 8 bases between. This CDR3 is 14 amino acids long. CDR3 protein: CATSDFGGPGELFF. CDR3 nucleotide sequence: TGTGCCACCAGTGATTTCGGAGGGCCCGGGGAGCTGTTTTTT.